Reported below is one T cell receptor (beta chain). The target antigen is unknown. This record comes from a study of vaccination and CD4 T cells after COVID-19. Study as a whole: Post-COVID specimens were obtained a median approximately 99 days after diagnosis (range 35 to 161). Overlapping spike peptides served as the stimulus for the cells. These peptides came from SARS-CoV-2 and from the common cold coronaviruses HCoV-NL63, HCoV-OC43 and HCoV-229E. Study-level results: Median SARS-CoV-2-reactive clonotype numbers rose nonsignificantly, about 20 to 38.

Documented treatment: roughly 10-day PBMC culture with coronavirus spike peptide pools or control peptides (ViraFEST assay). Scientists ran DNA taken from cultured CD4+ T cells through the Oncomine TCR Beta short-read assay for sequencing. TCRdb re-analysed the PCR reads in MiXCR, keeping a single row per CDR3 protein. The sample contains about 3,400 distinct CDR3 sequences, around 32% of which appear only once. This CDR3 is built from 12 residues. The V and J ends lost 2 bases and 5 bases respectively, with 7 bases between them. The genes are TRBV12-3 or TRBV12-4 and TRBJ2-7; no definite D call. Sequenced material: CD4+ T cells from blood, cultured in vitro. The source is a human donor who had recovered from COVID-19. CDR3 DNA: TGTGCCAGCAGTTTAACTTCAAACGAGCAGTACTTC. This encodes CASSLTSNEQYF.